A selection of T cell receptor beta chains follows, all from one sample in a study of blood T cell repertoires in COVID-19. Assay used: immunoSEQ multiplex PCR; TCRdb lists only in-frame clones, some missing. The repertoire has 450,000 to 500,000 clones, approximately 90% of them found once; the top ten carry roughly 0.7%. Sequenced: PBMCs or T cells enriched from blood (not recorded which). The source of these receptors is a woman under 30 who had recovered from COVID-19. Each CDR3 is given with its conserved first and last residue. The D gene is left open where the match is weak. Clone size is given for some rows only: seen once, a few or many times, or a class if the clone is expanded.

>-|TRBJ1-2|once|TRBV13
TGTGCCAGCAGCTTAAGTCTGGGCGGCTACACCTTC
CASSLSLGGYTF
>-|TRBJ2-3|-|TRBV7-9
TGTGCCAGCAGCTTAGGGCTCTCCACAGATACGCAGTATTTT
CASSLGLSTDTQYF
>-|TRBJ1-2|-|TRBV30
TGTGCCTGGAGTCCGACAGCGGTGGGGGGTGGCTACACCTTC
CAWSPTAVGGGYTF
>TRBD1|TRBJ2-2|-|TRBV2
TGTGCCAGCAAGAACTATCCGGGACAGGCTAACACCGGGGAGCTGTTTTTT
CASKNYPGQANTGELFF
>-|TRBJ1-1|once|TRBV10-2
TGCGCCAGCAGTGCGGGGTATGGCACTGAAGCTTTCTTT
CASSAGYGTEAFF
>-|TRBJ2-7|-|TRBV5-1
TGCGCCAGCAGCGTGGGACAAGTCGATAATCTGCCGTACTTC
CASSVGQVDNLPYF
>-|TRBJ1-5|-|TRBV9
TGTGCCAGCAGCGTAGATGACGGGGTCCGGCAGCCCCAGCATTTT
CASSVDDGVRQPQHF
>-|TRBJ1-6|-|TRBV5-8
TGTGCCAGCAGTCCGACAGATTTT
CASSPTDF
>-|TRBJ2-3|-|TRBV11-2
TGTGCCAGCAGCCCCGACAGATTTAGCACAGATACGCAGTATTTT
CASSPDRFSTDTQYF
>TRBD1|TRBJ2-7|-|TRBV15
TGTGCCACCAGCAGAGGGACAGGGGGCGTATCCTACGAGCAGTACTTC
CATSRGTGGVSYEQYF
>-|TRBJ2-3|-|TRBV7-9
TGTGCCACCCCACTGGACGGACTCACAGATACGCAGTATTTT
CATPLDGLTDTQYF